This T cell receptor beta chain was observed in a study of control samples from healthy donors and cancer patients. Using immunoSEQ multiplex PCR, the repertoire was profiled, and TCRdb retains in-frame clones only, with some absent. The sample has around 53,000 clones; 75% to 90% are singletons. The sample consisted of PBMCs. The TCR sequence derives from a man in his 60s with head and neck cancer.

The CDR3 is CASSRTPSGRWETQYF. CDR3 DNA: TGTGCCAGCAGCCGGACCCCTAGCGGGAGATGGGAGACCCAGTACTTC. V usage is TRBV28 and J usage is TRBJ2-5; 10 bases line up with TRBD2. Germline V gene data show CDR1 as MDHEN and CDR2 as SYDVKM. The V and J ends lost 6 bases and 5 bases, in that order; junction bases with no gene match: 12. This CDR3 comprises 16 residues.